This paragraph reports one TCR beta chain. RNA in amounts of roughly 0.5 to 1 ug was reverse transcribed with random hexamers. TCRdb reprocessed the immunoSEQ multiplex PCR reads via MiXCR and lists one record per CDR3 protein. Found here are roughly 200,000 distinct CDR3 sequences, 90% to 95% of them singletons; the top ten hold about 0.15%. This sample was included in a study of CD8 T cells in Susac syndrome. Looked up from germline, CDR1 is MNHEY and CDR2 is SMNVEV (reference sequence). Between the trimmed V and J ends, which lost 6 bases and 11 bases, there was a span of 19 bases. This CDR3 region has 14 residues.

The source material was CD8+ T cells from PBMCs. The receptor's source is a human donor with multiple sclerosis. The rearrangement links TRBV27 to TRBJ1-4; D is ambiguous. Here the CDR3 DNA reads TGTGCCAGCAGCCCCGGACCGCCGGAGGCGAAACTGTTTTTT. It encodes CASSPGPPEAKLFF.